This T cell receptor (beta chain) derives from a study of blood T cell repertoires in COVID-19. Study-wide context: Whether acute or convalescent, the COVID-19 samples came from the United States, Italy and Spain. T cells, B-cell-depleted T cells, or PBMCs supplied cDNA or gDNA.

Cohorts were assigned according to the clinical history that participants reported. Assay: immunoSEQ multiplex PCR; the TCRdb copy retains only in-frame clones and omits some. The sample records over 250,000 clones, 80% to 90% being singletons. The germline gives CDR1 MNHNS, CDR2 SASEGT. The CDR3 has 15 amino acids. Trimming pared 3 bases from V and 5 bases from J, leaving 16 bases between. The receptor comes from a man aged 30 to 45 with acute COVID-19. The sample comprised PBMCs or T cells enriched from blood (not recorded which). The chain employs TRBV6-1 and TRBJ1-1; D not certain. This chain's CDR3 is CASSDAAGSRTEAFF. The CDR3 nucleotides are TGTGCCAGCAGTGATGCGGCGGGGAGTAGGACTGAAGCTTTCTTT.